A single sample gave rise to the 28 T cell receptor beta chains below, sequenced in a study of T-cell memory formation after mild COVID-19. TCRdb itself ran the 5' RACE reads through MiXCR, one entry per CDR3 protein. The table shows under 110,000 distinct CDR3 sequences, with under 15% occurring only once. Sequenced input: PBMCs or a T cell subset sorted from them (not recorded which). These receptors all stem from an adult woman who had mild COVID-19 (a few samples of this study predate the infection). Cell type and time point are not known.

The chain has TRBV20-1 and TRBJ2-2; 9 bases agree with TRBD2. Trimming at V came to 0 bases and at J to 5 bases, leaving 7 bases not matched to a gene. This CDR3 contains 16 residues. Germline-derived CDR1 and CDR2 are DFQATT and SNEGSKA (reference sequence). The CDR3 loop reads CSARDLAGGPTGELFF. CDR3 DNA sequence: TGCAGTGCTAGAGATTTGGCGGGAGGGCCAACCGGGGAGCTGTTTTTT.

V is TRBV9 and J is TRBJ2-5, with 11 bases lining up with TRBD2. This CDR3 has 16 residues. The junction had 9 bases not matched to a gene; V was cut back by 4 bases and J by 4 bases. In germline, CDR1 is SGDLS, CDR2 YYNGEE. As DNA, the CDR3 is TGTGCCAGCAGCCCCAGGGGCCTAGCGGGAGGAGAGACCCAGTACTTC. Translated, it gives CASSPRGLAGGETQYF.

The chain links TRBV6-5 to TRBJ1-2; 9 bases fit TRBD1. V shed 6 bases, J shed 2 bases, and the junction held 4 bases outside the gene matches. CDR1 and CDR2 (germline): MNHEY, SVGAGI. This CDR3 contains 14 residues. The CDR3 here is CASSFGQGNYGYTF. In DNA, the CDR3 is TGTGCCAGCAGCTTTGGACAGGGGAACTATGGCTACACCTTC.

This rearrangement joins TRBV4-1 to TRBJ2-3; the D is unclear. This CDR3 is 16 amino acids long. The V gene's germline CDR1 is MGHRA and CDR2 YSYEKL. V lost 1 base to trimming and J lost 6 bases, with 17 bases between them. The CDR3 DNA sequence: TGCGCCAGCAGCCAAGCATTATACGCGGTTGGGGATACGCAGTATTTT. Protein: CASSQALYAVGDTQYF.

This chain links TRBV3-1 with TRBJ1-2; D not resolved. CDR3 size: 14 residues. Germline CDR1 LGHDT, CDR2 YNNKEL (reference sequence). The germline V and J ends were trimmed by 1 base and 8 bases, with 14 bases remaining between them. DNA of the CDR3: TGTGCCAGCAGCCAAGGGGAGTGGACCTGGGGCTACACCTTC. This gives the protein CASSQGEWTWGYTF.

This clonotype was recorded many times. This sequence joins TRBV7-8 and TRBJ2-2; the D is unclear. The CDR3 extends over 17 amino acids. Per the germline V gene, CDR1 is SGHVS and CDR2 is FQNEAQ. V was cut by 5 bases and J by 0 bases, with 16 bases left in between. The DNA of the CDR3 is TGTGCCAGCAGCCCCCAGTCGGTCGTCTCGAACACCGGGGAGCTGTTTTTT. It encodes CASSPQSVVSNTGELFF.

The genes are TRBV29-1 and TRBJ2-1, with TRBD1 as a possible D gene (6 bases). From germline, CDR1 is SQVTM and CDR2 ANQGSEA. Trimming took 3 bases from V and 2 from J, leaving 11 bases between them. CDR3 length equals 14 residues. CDR3 loop: CSVEGRGTYNEQFF. For the CDR3, the DNA is TGCAGCGTTGAGGGCAGGGGTACCTACAATGAGCAGTTCTTC.

This clonotype has only a few counts. The rearrangement joins TRBV12-5 to TRBJ2-1, with D possibly matching TRBD1 (6 bases). This CDR3 region has 13 residues. Germline CDR1 and CDR2: LGHNT and FRNRAP. Trimming cost V 5 bases and J 8 bases, with 13 bases left between them. CDR3 bases: TGTGCTAGTGGTCCGAAAGAGGGGGATGAGCAGTTCTTC. Its translation is CASGPKEGDEQFF.

The chain links TRBV19 to TRBJ2-1, with D possibly being TRBD1 or TRBD2 (5 bases each). The CDR3 length is 14 residues. Germline CDR1 and CDR2: LNHDA and SQIVND (reference sequence). V was trimmed by 1 base and J by 5 bases, leaving 9 bases between them. CDR3 amino acids: CASSIGGPHNEQFF. The CDR3 DNA sequence: TGTGCCAGTAGTATAGGGGGACCCCACAATGAGCAGTTCTTC.

This clonotype was detected only a few times. The chain links TRBV7-6 to TRBJ1-1; D is possibly TRBD1 (6 bases). The CDR3 runs 15 residues. Germline-derived CDR1 and CDR2 are SGHVS and FNYEAQ. Trimming shortened V by 5 bases and J by 0 bases, and 13 bases separated the two germline ends. CDR3 loop: CASSQGQFMNTEAFF. In DNA, the CDR3 is TGTGCCAGCAGCCAAGGACAGTTCATGAACACTGAAGCTTTCTTT.

V is TRBV7-6 and J is TRBJ2-1; the match to TRBD2 covers 10 bases. Per germline, CDR1 SGHVS and CDR2 FNYEAQ. The CDR3 loop spans 16 amino acids. V gave up 5 bases and J gave up 8 bases; unmatched junction bases: 12. The CDR3 sequence: CASSTRTSGPFDEQFF. In DNA, the CDR3 is TGTGCCAGCAGCACCCGGACTAGCGGCCCTTTTGATGAGCAGTTCTTC.

This chain joins TRBV19 and TRBJ2-1; TRBD2 aligns across 7 bases. With 6 bases clipped from V and 4 bases from J, the junction kept 9 bases outside the gene matches. CDR1 and CDR2 from the germline V gene are LNHDA and SQIVND (reference sequence). The CDR3 spans 15 residues. The CDR3 sequence is CASSRTSIAYNEQFF. The DNA for the CDR3 is TGTGCCAGTAGCAGGACTAGTATAGCTTACAATGAGCAGTTCTTC.

The J gene is TRBJ1-2, the V gene TRBV4-1; D not certain. Germline V gene data show CDR1 as MGHRA and CDR2 as YSYEKL. The V and J ends lost 0 bases and 4 bases respectively, with 12 bases between them. CDR3 size: 15 residues. The CDR3 is CASSQEISGIYGYTF. The CDR3 DNA is TGCGCCAGCAGCCAAGAAATTTCGGGGATCTATGGCTACACCTTC.

This clonotype was found a few times. The rearrangement joins TRBV5-1 to TRBJ2-7; 7 nucleotides match TRBD1. The CDR3 is 15 residues long. The V gene's germline CDR1 is SGHRS and CDR2 YFSETQ. The junction had 8 bases not matched to a gene; V was cut back by 0 bases and J by 5 bases. The CDR3 DNA is TGCGCCAGCAGCTTGGCTACAGGGGACGGCGACGAGCAGTACTTC. This translates into CASSLATGDGDEQYF.

The sample holds many counts of this clonotype. The rearrangement joins TRBV7-9 to TRBJ2-5; D is undetermined. Germline V CDR1 and CDR2: SEHNR, FQNEAQ (reference sequence). The CDR3 has 14 amino acids. V was shortened by 5 bases and J by 4 bases, with 14 bases between the two germline ends. The CDR3 region is CASSHSDSGETQYF. The CDR3 nucleotides are TGTGCCAGCAGCCACAGTGATTCGGGAGAGACCCAGTACTTC.

The V call is TRBV9, the J call TRBJ2-2; 14 bases are shared with TRBD2. Germline-derived CDR1 and CDR2 are SGDLS and YYNGEE. With V trimmed by 3 bases and J by 7 bases, 5 bases remained unmatched. This CDR3 spans 16 amino acids. The CDR3 spells CASSGLAGGAVGELFF. CDR3 DNA: TGTGCCAGCAGCGGACTAGCGGGAGGGGCTGTCGGGGAGCTGTTTTTT.

This clonotype showed up just a few times. V gene TRBV20-1 combines with J gene TRBJ2-1; TRBD2 matches at 9 bases. This CDR3 spans 16 amino acids. Germline V gene data show CDR1 as DFQATT and CDR2 as SNEGSKA (reference sequence). After removal of 0 bases from V and 0 bases from J, the junction contained 3 bases not matched to a gene. As DNA, the CDR3 is TGCAGTGCTAGAGATTTTAGCGGGAGCTCCTACAATGAGCAGTTCTTC. It yields the protein CSARDFSGSSYNEQFF.

This chain joins TRBV6-5 and TRBJ2-6; D is unresolved. CDR1 and CDR2 (germline): MNHEY, SVGAGI. The CDR3 covers 16 residues. V was pared by 0 bases and J by 2 bases, with 8 bases between. The CDR3 reads CASSYSSTTGANVLTF. DNA of the CDR3: TGTGCCAGCAGTTACTCGAGTACAACTGGGGCCAACGTCCTGACTTTC.

This clonotype was counted a few times. V gene TRBV20-1 combines with J gene TRBJ2-3; tentative D call: TRBD1 (6 bases). Germline-derived CDR1 and CDR2 are DFQATT and SNEGSKA (reference sequence). The CDR3 runs to 15 residues. Trimming cost V 3 bases and J 6 bases, with 19 bases left between them. CDR3 sequence reads: CSARSRDTSWDTQYF. The CDR3 DNA sequence: TGCAGTGCTAGGTCCCGGGACACCTCCTGGGATACGCAGTATTTT.

This clonotype was seen more than once but under ten times. The chain combines TRBV5-1 with TRBJ1-5; D call uncertain. Germline CDR1 is SGHRS and CDR2 is YFSETQ. Trimming removed 0 bases at V and 0 bases at J, with 7 bases between. The CDR3 spans 15 residues. The CDR3 DNA reads as TGCGCCAGCAGCTTGGCTCCAGATAGCAATCAGCCCCAGCATTTT. It encodes CASSLAPDSNQPQHF.

This chain uses TRBV5-6 with TRBJ2-2, with D perhaps being TRBD1 or TRBD2 (5 bases each). The germline gives CDR1 SGHDT, CDR2 YYEEEE. The V and J ends lost 4 bases and 0 bases respectively, with 10 bases between them. This CDR3 spans 15 amino acids. The CDR3 DNA reads as TGTGCCAGCAGCGGACCGGGACCGAACACCGGGGAGCTGTTTTTT. This sequence encodes CASSGPGPNTGELFF.

In its sample, this clonotype was seen a few times. This chain links TRBV6-2 or TRBV6-3 with TRBJ2-7; D is ambiguous. The CDR3 is 13 residues long. Per germline, CDR1 MNHEY and CDR2 SVGEGT. The V end was cut by 2 bases, the J end by 3 bases, with 8 bases between. Written as DNA, the CDR3 is TGTGCCAGCAGTTACCCAGCCGGCTACGAGCAGTACTTC. Its translation: CASSYPAGYEQYF.

J is TRBJ2-7 and V is TRBV7-9, with D unresolved. Germline V lookup: CDR1 SEHNR, CDR2 FQNEAQ (reference sequence). The CDR3 covers 12 residues. V dropped 5 bases and J dropped 2 bases, with 7 bases sitting between them. The CDR3 DNA follows: TGTGCCAGCAGCCCCTGGACCTACGAGCAGTACTTC. Encoded protein: CASSPWTYEQYF.

The V and J genes are TRBV5-5 and TRBJ2-2; D not certain. Trimming pared 0 bases from V and 4 bases from J, leaving 10 bases between. The germline CDR1 and CDR2 sequences are SGHKS and YYEKEE (reference sequence). The length of the CDR3 is 15 residues. The CDR3 DNA follows: TGTGCCAGCAGCTTGGAGGGCATGGTCACCGGGGAGCTGTTTTTT. This codes for CASSLEGMVTGELFF.

In this sample, this clonotype turned up many times. This chain links TRBV7-9 with TRBJ2-3; 7 nucleotides agree with TRBD2. The V and J ends lost 6 bases and 3 bases, in that order; junction bases with no gene match: 3. Germline values: CDR1 SEHNR, CDR2 FQNEAQ (reference sequence). The length of the CDR3 is 13 residues. The chain's CDR3 is CASRPRGTDTQYF. In DNA form, the CDR3 reads TGTGCCAGCAGACCGCGGGGGACAGATACGCAGTATTTT.

This clonotype was picked up a small number of times. This chain uses TRBV18 with TRBJ2-3; unclear D gene. Per germline, CDR1 KGHSH and CDR2 LQKENI. This CDR3 has 17 residues. V lost 0 bases to trimming and J lost 7 bases, with 20 bases between them. CDR3 coding DNA: TGTGCCAGCTCACCACCGGTGGCAGCCACCCACCTTTATACGCAGTATTTT. Amino acids: CASSPPVAATHLYTQYF.

The chain has TRBV10-3 and TRBJ2-1; D is unresolved. Germline CDR1 reads ENHRY; CDR2 reads SYGVKD. Trimming shortened V by 0 bases and J by 2 bases, and 5 bases separated the two germline ends. The CDR3 extends over 14 amino acids. The DNA for the CDR3 is TGTGCCATCAGTGAGTCTGGCACCTACAATGAGCAGTTCTTC. Amino acid sequence: CAISESGTYNEQFF.

The table lists this clonotype with many counts. The rearrangement uses TRBV12-3 or TRBV12-4 and TRBJ2-3, with 9 bases fitting TRBD2. The V gene end was trimmed by 7 bases and the J gene end by 3 bases; junction bases not matched to a gene: 11. CDR3 length: 16 amino acids. CDR3 bases: TGTGCCAGCATCAAGCTGGGTAGCGGGAGAACAGATACGCAGTATTTT. As protein: CASIKLGSGRTDTQYF.